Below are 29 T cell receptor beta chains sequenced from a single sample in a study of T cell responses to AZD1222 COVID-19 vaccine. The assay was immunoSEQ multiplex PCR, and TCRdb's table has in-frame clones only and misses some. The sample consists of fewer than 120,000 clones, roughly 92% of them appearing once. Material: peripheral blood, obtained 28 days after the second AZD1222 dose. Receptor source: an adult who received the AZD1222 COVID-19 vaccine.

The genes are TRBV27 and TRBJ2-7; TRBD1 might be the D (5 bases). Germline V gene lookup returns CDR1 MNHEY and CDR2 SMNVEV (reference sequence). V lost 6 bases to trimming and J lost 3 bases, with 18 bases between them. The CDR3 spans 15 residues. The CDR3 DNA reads TGTGCCAGCAGCCATTGCAGGGAACTGAACTACGAGCAGTACTTC. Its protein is CASSHCRELNYEQYF.

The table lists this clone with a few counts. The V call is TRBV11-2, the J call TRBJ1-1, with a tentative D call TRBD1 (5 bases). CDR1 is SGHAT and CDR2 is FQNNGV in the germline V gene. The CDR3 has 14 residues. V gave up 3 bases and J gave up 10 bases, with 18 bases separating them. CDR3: CASSFDSTNPGAFF. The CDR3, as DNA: TGTGCCAGCAGCTTCGACAGCACCAACCCTGGAGCTTTCTTT.

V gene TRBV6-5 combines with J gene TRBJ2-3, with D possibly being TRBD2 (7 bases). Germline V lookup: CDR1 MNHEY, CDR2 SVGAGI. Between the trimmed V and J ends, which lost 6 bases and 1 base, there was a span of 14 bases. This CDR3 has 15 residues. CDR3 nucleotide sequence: TGTGCCAGCAGCCGCGGGGGCCGAGGCACAGATACGCAGTATTTT. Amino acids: CASSRGGRGTDTQYF.

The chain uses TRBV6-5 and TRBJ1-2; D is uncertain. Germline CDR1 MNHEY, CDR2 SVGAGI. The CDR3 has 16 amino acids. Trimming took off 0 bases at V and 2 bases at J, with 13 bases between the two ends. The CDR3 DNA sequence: TGTGCCAGCAGTTACTCACATGTCGACGGGAACTATGGCTACACCTTC. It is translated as CASSYSHVDGNYGYTF.

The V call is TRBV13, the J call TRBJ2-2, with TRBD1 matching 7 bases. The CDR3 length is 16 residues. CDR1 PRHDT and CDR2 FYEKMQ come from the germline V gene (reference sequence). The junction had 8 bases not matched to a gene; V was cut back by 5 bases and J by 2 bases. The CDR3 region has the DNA TGTGCCAGCAGCCCGACAGGGAGTCGCAACACCGGGGAGCTGTTTTTT. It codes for CASSPTGSRNTGELFF.

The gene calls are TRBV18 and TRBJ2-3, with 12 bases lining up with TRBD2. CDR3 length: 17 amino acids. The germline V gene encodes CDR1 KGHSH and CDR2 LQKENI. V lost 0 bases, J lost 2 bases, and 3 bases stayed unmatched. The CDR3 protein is CASSPPTSGGDTDTQYF. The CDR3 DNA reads TGTGCCAGCTCACCACCGACTAGCGGGGGCGACACAGATACGCAGTATTTT.

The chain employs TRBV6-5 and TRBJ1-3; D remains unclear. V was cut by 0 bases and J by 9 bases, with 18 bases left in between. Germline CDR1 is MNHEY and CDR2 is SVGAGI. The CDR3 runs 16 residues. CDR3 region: CASSYSRRVARFTIYF. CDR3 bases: TGTGCCAGCAGTTACTCGAGGCGCGTAGCCCGGTTCACCATATATTTT.

The CDR3 sequence: CAWRTYNQETQYF. The CDR3 DNA reads as TGTGCCTGGAGGACATATAACCAAGAGACCCAGTACTTC. V gene TRBV30 combines with J gene TRBJ2-5; no clear D. Germline CDR1 is GTSNPN and CDR2 is SVGIG (reference sequence). The CDR3 consists of 13 residues. Trimming shortened V by 3 bases and J by 0 bases, and 8 bases separated the two germline ends.

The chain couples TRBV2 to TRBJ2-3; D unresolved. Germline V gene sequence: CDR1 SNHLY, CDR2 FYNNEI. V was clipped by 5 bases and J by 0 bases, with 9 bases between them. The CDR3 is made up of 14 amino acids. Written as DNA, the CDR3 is TGTGCCAGCAGTCTAGGTTCTAGCACAGATACGCAGTATTTT. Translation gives CASSLGSSTDTQYF.

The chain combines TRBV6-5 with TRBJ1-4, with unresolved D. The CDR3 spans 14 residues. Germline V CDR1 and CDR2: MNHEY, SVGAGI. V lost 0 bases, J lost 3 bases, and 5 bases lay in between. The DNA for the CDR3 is TGTGCCAGCAGTTACTCGTACGCTAATGAAAAACTGTTTTTT. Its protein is CASSYSYANEKLFF.

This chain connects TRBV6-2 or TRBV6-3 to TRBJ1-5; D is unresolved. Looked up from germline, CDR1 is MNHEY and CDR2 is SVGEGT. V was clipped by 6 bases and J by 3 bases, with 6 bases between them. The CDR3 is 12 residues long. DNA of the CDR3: TGTGCCAGCAGCCGGTACAATCAGCCCCAGCATTTT. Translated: CASSRYNQPQHF.

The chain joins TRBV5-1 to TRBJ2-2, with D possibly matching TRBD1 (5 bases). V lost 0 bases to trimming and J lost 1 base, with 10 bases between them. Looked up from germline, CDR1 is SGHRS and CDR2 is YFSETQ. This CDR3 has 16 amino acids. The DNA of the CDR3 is TGCGCCAGCAGCTTGGTAGTGGGGCTGAACACCGGGGAGCTGTTTTTT. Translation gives CASSLVVGLNTGELFF.

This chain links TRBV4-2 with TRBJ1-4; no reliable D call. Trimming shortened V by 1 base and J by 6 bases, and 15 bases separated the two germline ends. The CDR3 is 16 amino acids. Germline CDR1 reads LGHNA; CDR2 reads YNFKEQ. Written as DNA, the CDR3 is TGTGCCAGCAGCCAAGTTTTCGATTCTGTTTATGAAAAACTGTTTTTT. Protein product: CASSQVFDSVYEKLFF.

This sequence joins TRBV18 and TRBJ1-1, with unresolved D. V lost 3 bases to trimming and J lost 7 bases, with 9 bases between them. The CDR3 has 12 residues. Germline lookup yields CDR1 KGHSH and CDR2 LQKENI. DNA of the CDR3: TGTGCCAGCTCACCCCGAGACGATGAAGCTTTCTTT. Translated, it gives CASSPRDDEAFF.

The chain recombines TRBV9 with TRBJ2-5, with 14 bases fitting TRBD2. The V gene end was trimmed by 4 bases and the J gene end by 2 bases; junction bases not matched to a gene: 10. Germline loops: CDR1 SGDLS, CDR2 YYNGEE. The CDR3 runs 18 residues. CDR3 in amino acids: CASSRRGLAGGGQETQYF. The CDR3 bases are TGTGCCAGCAGCCGCCGCGGACTAGCGGGGGGAGGACAAGAGACCCAGTACTTC.

The CDR3 nucleotides read TGTGCCAGCAGCCGAAGGGGATTAACCGGAAACACCATATATTTT. Residues: CASSRRGLTGNTIYF. The rearrangement uses TRBV3-1 (or the pseudogene TRBV3-2) and TRBJ1-3; perhaps TRBD1 as D (5 bases). The V and J ends lost 4 bases and 4 bases respectively, with 14 bases between them. CDR3 size: 15 residues. The germline V gene encodes CDR1 LGHDT and CDR2 YNNKEL (reference sequence).

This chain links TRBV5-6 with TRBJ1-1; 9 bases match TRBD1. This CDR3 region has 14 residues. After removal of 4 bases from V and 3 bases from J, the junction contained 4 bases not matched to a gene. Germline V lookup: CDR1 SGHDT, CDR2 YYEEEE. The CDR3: CASSAWDRDTEAFF. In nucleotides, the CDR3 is TGTGCCAGCAGCGCCTGGGACAGGGACACTGAAGCTTTCTTT.

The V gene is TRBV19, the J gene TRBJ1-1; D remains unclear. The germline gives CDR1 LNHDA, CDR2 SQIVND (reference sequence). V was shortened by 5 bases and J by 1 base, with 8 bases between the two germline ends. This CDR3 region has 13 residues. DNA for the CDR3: TGTGCCAGTAGTCACCAGACGAACACTGAAGCTTTCTTT. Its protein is CASSHQTNTEAFF. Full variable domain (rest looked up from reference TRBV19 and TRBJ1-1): DGGITQSPKYLFRKEGQNVTLSCEQNLNHDAMYWYRQDPGQGLRLIYYSQIVNDFQKGDIAEGYSVSREKKESFPLTVTSAQKNPTAFYLCASSHQTNTEAFFGQGTRLTVV.

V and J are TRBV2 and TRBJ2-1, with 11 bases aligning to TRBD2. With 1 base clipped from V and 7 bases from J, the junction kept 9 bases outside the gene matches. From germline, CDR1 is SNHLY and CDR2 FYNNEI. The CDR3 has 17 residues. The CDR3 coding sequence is TGTGCCAGCAGTGAAGACCTACTAGCGGGGGTGGAGAATGAGCAGTTCTTC. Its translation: CASSEDLLAGVENEQFF.

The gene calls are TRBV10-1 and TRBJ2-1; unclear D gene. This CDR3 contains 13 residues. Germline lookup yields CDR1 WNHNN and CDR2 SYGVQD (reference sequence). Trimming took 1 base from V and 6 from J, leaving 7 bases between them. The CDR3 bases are TGCGCCAGCAGTGAGTTGTCAGTCAATGAGCAGTTCTTC. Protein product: CASSELSVNEQFF.

CDR3 protein: CSVPRGGSYNEQFF. Written as DNA, the CDR3 is TGCAGCGTTCCCAGGGGAGGGTCCTACAATGAGCAGTTCTTC. V is TRBV29-1 and J is TRBJ2-1, with a tentative D call TRBD2 (7 bases). The V and J ends lost 5 bases and 1 base respectively, with 12 bases between them. The CDR3 contains 14 residues. The germline V gene encodes CDR1 SQVTM and CDR2 ANQGSEA.

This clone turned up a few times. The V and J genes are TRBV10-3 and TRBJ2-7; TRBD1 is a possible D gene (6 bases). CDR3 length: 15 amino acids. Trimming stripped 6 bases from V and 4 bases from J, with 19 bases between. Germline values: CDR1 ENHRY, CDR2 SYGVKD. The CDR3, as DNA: TGTGCCATCAGCGGAACGGGACAAAGCCCATACGAGCAGTACTTC. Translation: CAISGTGQSPYEQYF.

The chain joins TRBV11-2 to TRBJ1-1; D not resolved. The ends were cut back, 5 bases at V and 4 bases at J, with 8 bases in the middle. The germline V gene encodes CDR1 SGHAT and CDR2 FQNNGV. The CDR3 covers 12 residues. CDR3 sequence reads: CASSPDGTEAFF. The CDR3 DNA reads TGTGCCAGCAGCCCAGACGGCACTGAAGCTTTCTTT.

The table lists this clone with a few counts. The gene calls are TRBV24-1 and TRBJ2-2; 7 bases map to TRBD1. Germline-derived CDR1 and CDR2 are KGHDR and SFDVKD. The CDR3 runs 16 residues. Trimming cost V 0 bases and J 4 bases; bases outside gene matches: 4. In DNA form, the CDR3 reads TGTGCCACCAGTGATTTGAGACAGGGACCCACCGGGGAGCTGTTTTTT. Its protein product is CATSDLRQGPTGELFF.

Here the CDR3 reads CVRSSMQGAPGQPQHF. The CDR3 bases are TGTGTCAGAAGCTCGATGCAGGGGGCGCCTGGTCAGCCCCAGCATTTT. J is TRBJ1-5 and V is TRBV7-5; whether TRBD1, the table's D call, matches the DNA was not checked. TRBV7-5 is reported as a pseudogene. The length of the CDR3 is 16 residues.

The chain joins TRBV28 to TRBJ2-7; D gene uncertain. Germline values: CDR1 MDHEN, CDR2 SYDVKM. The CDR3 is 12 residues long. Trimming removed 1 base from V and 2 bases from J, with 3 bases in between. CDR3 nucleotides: TGTGCCAGCAGTTTATTGGCCTACGAGCAGTACTTC. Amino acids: CASSLLAYEQYF. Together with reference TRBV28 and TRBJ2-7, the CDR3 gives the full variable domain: DVKVTQSSRYLVKRTGEKVFLECVQDMDHENMFWYRQDPGLGLRLIYFSYDVKMKEKGDIPEGYSVSREKKERFSLILESASTNQTSMYLCASSLLAYEQYFGPGTRLTVT.

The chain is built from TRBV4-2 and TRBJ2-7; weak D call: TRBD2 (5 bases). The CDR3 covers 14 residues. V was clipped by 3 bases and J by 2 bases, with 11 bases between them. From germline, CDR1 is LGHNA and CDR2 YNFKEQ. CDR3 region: CASSHAPGTYEQYF. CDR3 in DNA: TGTGCCAGCAGCCATGCCCCGGGGACCTACGAGCAGTACTTC.

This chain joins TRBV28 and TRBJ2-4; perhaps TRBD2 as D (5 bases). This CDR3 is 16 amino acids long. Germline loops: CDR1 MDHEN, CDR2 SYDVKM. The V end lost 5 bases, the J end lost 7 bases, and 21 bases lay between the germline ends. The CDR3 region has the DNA TGTGCCAGCAGTCTCTCTGGACGGGGTCGAGGGAACATTCAGTACTTC. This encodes CASSLSGRGRGNIQYF.

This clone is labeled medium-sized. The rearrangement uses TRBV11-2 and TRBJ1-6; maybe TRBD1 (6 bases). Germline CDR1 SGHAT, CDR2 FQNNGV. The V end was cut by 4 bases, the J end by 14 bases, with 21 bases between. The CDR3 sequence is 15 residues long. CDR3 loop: CASSSWDITFRALHF. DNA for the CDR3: TGTGCCAGCAGCTCTTGGGACATAACTTTTCGAGCCCTCCACTTT.